This T cell receptor beta chain appears in the sequencing data of a study of cytomegalovirus exposure and HLA in healthy donors. Comment on this clone: Its specificity is unknown.

PCR used 60 Vbeta primers and 13 Jbeta primers. TCRdb's table, derived via immunoSEQ multiplex PCR, lists solely in-frame clones and lacks some. The sample has 100,000 to 150,000 clones, about four fifths seen once. General study points: There were some V segments, including TRBV6-2 and TRBV6-3, excluded as indistinguishable. Productive rates of about 90% or about 30% were seen for most TCR beta V segments in an earlier analysis.

CDR1 and CDR2 (germline): PRHDT, FYEKMQ (reference sequence). This CDR3 is built from 15 residues. Trimming at V came to 5 bases and at J to 8 bases, leaving 8 bases not matched to a gene. The V call is TRBV13, the J call TRBJ2-1; 11 positions agree with TRBD2. Sequences were obtained from PBMCs. This receptor was obtained from a woman aged 35 to 49 in good health and CMV-seronegative. CDR3: CASSQRLAGRDEQFF. CDR3 nucleotide sequence: TGTGCCAGCAGCCAAAGACTAGCGGGAAGGGATGAGCAGTTCTTC.